The TCR beta chain under discussion was sequenced for a study of regulatory T cells in long-lasting Graves disease. Trimming cost V 7 bases and J 3 bases; bases outside gene matches: 8. This CDR3 is 14 amino acids long. Per germline, CDR1 MRHNA and CDR2 SNTAGT. Building the TCR beta libraries relied on iRepertoire HTBI primers, and CDR3 regions underwent Arm-PCR. TCRdb itself ran the multiplex PCR reads through MiXCR, one entry per CDR3 protein. This sample has about 290,000 distinct CDR3 sequences; more than 20% occur once, and the top ten carry 56%. Concerning this clonotype itself: What it binds is not known. Given a much more abundant clone one base away, this may be a read error.

Specified time point: persistent/refractory GD, antithyroid drugs over 5 years with positive TRAb. RNA extracted from PBMCs served as the sequencing template. Overall study findings and caveats: It was in persistent disease that TRBV28, TRBJ1-2 and TRBJ2-5 were favored.

The receptor was derived from a female donor with Graves disease. The sample here was peripheral blood mononuclear cells (PBMCs), taken when the disease was refractory, from a patient treated with antithyroid drugs. The chain employs TRBV6-4 and TRBJ2-7, with 8 bases identical to TRBD2. CDR3 bases: TGTGCCAGCAACCCAGCGGGAGACATCTACGAGCAGTACTTC. It specifies CASNPAGDIYEQYF.